This T cell receptor beta chain emerged from a study of OX40 agonist ivuxolimab in advanced cancers. Overall study context: Enrolled patients in dose escalation had cancers that were hepatocellular carcinoma, melanoma, renal cell or head and neck cancer.

The data were produced by immunoSEQ multiplex PCR, yet TCRdb's version contains in-frame clones alone and is incomplete. The sample lists about 68,000 clones, about 84% occurring once. This clone was observed a handful of times. Deletions cut 4 bases from V and 5 bases from J, with 9 bases between. The CDR3 loop spans 12 amino acids. The germline V gene has CDR1 SQVTM and CDR2 ANQGSEA. The source is an adult with an advanced solid tumor such as melanoma, head and neck, liver or kidney cancer. The input for sequencing was CD4+ or CD8+ T cells sorted from blood, taken in a trial of the OX40 agonist ivuxolimab. The chain couples TRBV29-1 to TRBJ1-5; D gene ambiguous. This chain's CDR3 is CSVGAPDQPQHF. The CDR3, as DNA: TGCAGCGTTGGGGCCCCTGATCAGCCCCAGCATTTT.